This T cell receptor (beta chain) was recorded in a study of blood T cell repertoires in COVID-19. Study-wide background: From the United States, Italy and Spain came samples of acute and convalescent COVID-19.

V lost 5 bases to trimming and J lost 1 base, with 9 bases between them. The CDR3 consists of 14 residues. Germline V gene lookup returns CDR1 SGHTA and CDR2 FQGNSA. Per the study methods: The assay estimated nucleated cells by amplifying reference gene primers. The assay was immunoSEQ multiplex PCR, and TCRdb's table has in-frame clones only and misses some. The V and J calls and clone size are taken from that table; D and trimming were inferred from the DNA. The table records 40,000 to 60,000 clones, around 90% of them present only once. Sequenced sample: peripheral blood. This TCR was recovered from a human donor in a cohort sampled during active COVID-19. The chain recombines TRBV7-2 with TRBJ1-3; no definite D call. CDR3 coding DNA: TGTGCCAGCAGCCCCGTTCCTTCTGGAAACACCATATATTTT. It translates to CASSPVPSGNTIYF.